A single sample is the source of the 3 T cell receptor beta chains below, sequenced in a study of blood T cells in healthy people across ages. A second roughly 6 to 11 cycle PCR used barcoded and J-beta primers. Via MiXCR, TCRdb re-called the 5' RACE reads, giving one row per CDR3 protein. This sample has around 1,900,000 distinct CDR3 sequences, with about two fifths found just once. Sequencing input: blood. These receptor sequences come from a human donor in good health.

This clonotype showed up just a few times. CDR3 sequence (DNA): TGTGCCAGCAGCCGGAAGGTGACAGATACGCAGTATTTT. This gives the protein CASSRKVTDTQYF. The V and J genes are TRBV4-2 and TRBJ2-3; D unresolved. Germline CDR1 and CDR2: LGHNA and YNFKEQ. The CDR3 loop spans 13 amino acids. Trimming stripped 4 bases from V and 3 bases from J, with 8 bases between.

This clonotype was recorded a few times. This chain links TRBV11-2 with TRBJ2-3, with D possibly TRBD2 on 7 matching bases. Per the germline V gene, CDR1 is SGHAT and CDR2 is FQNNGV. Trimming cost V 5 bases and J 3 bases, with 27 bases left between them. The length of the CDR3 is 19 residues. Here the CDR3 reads CASSLGGAGTPIWTDTQYF. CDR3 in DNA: TGTGCCAGCAGCCTAGGGGGGGCCGGGACCCCCATTTGGACAGATACGCAGTATTTT.

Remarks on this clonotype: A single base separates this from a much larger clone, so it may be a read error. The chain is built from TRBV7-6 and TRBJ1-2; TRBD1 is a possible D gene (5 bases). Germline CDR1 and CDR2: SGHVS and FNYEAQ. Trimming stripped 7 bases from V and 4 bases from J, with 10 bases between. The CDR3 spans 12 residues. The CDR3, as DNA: TGTGCCAGCAACTTCGACAGCTATGGCTACACCTTC. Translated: CASNFDSYGYTF.